Detailed here is one TCR beta chain. Its antigen is still unknown. The germline V gene encodes CDR1 KGHSH and CDR2 LQKENI. The CDR3 totals 12 residues. The germline V and J ends were trimmed by 3 bases and 5 bases, with 8 bases remaining between them. This sample is drawn from a study of metastatic and nonmetastatic thyroid tumors. Across the study: The authors compared repertoires across blood and tumor or nodule tissue from malignant and benign thyroid patients. Study findings and constraints: Benign nodules reportedly had significantly lower TCR beta diversity than malignant thyroid tumors in blood and tumor.

All patients were treatment-naive before thyroid surgery. As processed by the authors: The distant-metastasis classifier for papillary thyroid cancer was built from CDR3 differences across clinicopathological groups. TCRdb used MiXCR to call clones anew from the PCR reads. The V and J calls were determined by TCRdb, not by the authors. Here the sample spans around 18,000 clones, about 28% being singletons. The genes are TRBV18 and TRBJ2-7; no clear D gene. The source material was tumor tissue. This sequence originates from a female donor with papillary thyroid cancer or a benign thyroid nodule (not recorded which). Some clones in this sample may be carry-over from other donors' samples. The CDR3 loop reads CASSPVDHEQYF. The CDR3 bases are TGTGCCAGCTCACCGGTCGACCACGAGCAGTACTTC.